A single sample is the source of the 31 T cell receptor beta chains below, sequenced in a study of cytomegalovirus exposure and HLA in healthy donors. PCR amplification relied on 60 Vbeta primers (plus 13 Jbeta primers). Method: immunoSEQ multiplex PCR; TCRdb's copy keeps in-frame clones and lacks some. The table for this sample gives just over 200,000 clones. The specimen was PBMCs. Receptor source: a girl aged 2-10 years in good health and CMV-seropositive.

The chain employs TRBV9 and TRBJ2-7; 11 bases line up with TRBD2. Trimming removed 0 bases from V and 9 bases from J; junction bases left unmatched: 11. Germline lookup yields CDR1 SGDLS and CDR2 YYNGEE. This CDR3 is 16 amino acids long. The CDR3 DNA sequence: TGTGCCAGCAGCGTAGGAAGTTCCCTAGCGGGAGGAGGGCAGTACTTC. Translating it yields CASSVGSSLAGGGQYF.

The rearrangement uses TRBV28 and TRBJ2-1, with 10 bases fitting TRBD2. The junction had 11 bases not matched to a gene; V was cut back by 5 bases and J by 10 bases. Looked up from germline, CDR1 is MDHEN and CDR2 is SYDVKM. The CDR3 totals 15 residues. The CDR3 sequence is CASSGLAAGVGEQFF. DNA of the CDR3: TGTGCCAGCAGTGGACTAGCGGCGGGGGTTGGGGAGCAGTTCTTC.

Here the CDR3 DNA reads TGTGCCAGCAGCCTATACCAGAAGGGAGGGGGGGGCACAGATACGCAGTATTTT. Translating gives CASSLYQKGGGGTDTQYF. V usage is TRBV7-2 and J usage is TRBJ2-3; tentative D call: TRBD2 (7 bases). Germline V CDR1 and CDR2: SGHTA, FQGNSA. CDR3 length equals 18 residues. Trimming removed 5 bases at V and 1 base at J, with 22 bases between.

This sequence joins TRBV28 and TRBJ2-1, with 8 nucleotides matching TRBD2. Germline V gene data show CDR1 as MDHEN and CDR2 as SYDVKM. V lost 7 bases and J lost 5; bases outside the gene matches: 10. CDR3 size: 15 residues. DNA of the CDR3: TGTGCCAGCACCGAACCTAGCGGGCTCCACAATGAGCAGTTCTTC. It codes for CASTEPSGLHNEQFF.

This chain connects TRBV5-1 to TRBJ2-7; weak D call: TRBD2 (6 bases). CDR1 is SGHRS and CDR2 is YFSETQ in the germline V gene. The ends were cut back, 0 bases at V and 2 bases at J, with 9 bases in the middle. This CDR3 spans 14 amino acids. The CDR3 loop is CASSLAWGAYEQYF. Written as DNA, the CDR3 is TGCGCCAGCAGCTTGGCCTGGGGGGCCTACGAGCAGTACTTC.

The chain links TRBV25-1 to TRBJ1-1; TRBD1 is a possible D gene (5 bases). V was shortened by 7 bases and J by 0 bases, with 15 bases between the two germline ends. The CDR3 loop spans 15 amino acids. CDR1 and CDR2 (germline): MGHDK, SYGVNS. Here the CDR3 DNA reads TGTGCCAGCATGGGGGGACTGCGCCTGAACACTGAAGCTTTCTTT. Residues: CASMGGLRLNTEAFF.

The genes are TRBV5-6 and TRBJ2-3; D is unresolved. V was trimmed by 0 bases and J by 2 bases, leaving 7 bases between them. This CDR3 has 14 amino acids. Germline loops: CDR1 SGHDT, CDR2 YYEEEE. CDR3 amino acids: CASSLGDFTDTQYF. The DNA for the CDR3 is TGTGCCAGCAGCTTGGGCGACTTCACAGATACGCAGTATTTT.

V gene TRBV28 combines with J gene TRBJ2-1; 10 nucleotides line up with TRBD2. This CDR3 region has 17 residues. Germline V gives CDR1 MDHEN, CDR2 SYDVKM. Unmatched junction bases numbered 8, after V lost 6 bases and J lost 0 bases. The CDR3, as DNA: TGTGCCAGCAGCCCCGGCAGACTAGCGGGCTCCTACAATGAGCAGTTCTTC. It translates to CASSPGRLAGSYNEQFF.

The chain is built from TRBV4-1 and TRBJ2-3, with D unclear. The V end lost 1 base, the J end lost 5 bases, and 13 bases lay between the germline ends. Germline-derived CDR1 and CDR2 are MGHRA and YSYEKL. This CDR3 spans 15 amino acids. The DNA for the CDR3 is TGCGCCAGCAGCCAAGGACGATGGAGCCAAGATACGCAGTATTTT. Translating it yields CASSQGRWSQDTQYF.

V usage is TRBV19 and J usage is TRBJ1-1; TRBD1 matches 7 bases. This CDR3 comprises 14 residues. The V gene's germline CDR1 is LNHDA and CDR2 SQIVND (reference sequence). V trimming: 3 bases; J trimming: 11 bases; junction bases outside the gene matches: 12. CDR3 coding DNA: TGTGCCAGTAGTATTCTCCGGCAGGGGGTGGAGGCTTTCTTT. Amino acids: CASSILRQGVEAFF.

The chain combines TRBV28 with TRBJ2-3; D possibly corresponds to TRBD1 (5 bases). Germline V CDR1 and CDR2: MDHEN, SYDVKM. Trimming left V 5 bases short and J 0 bases short, with 12 bases between. The CDR3 totals 15 residues. The CDR3 spells CASSARVSSTDTQYF. CDR3 sequence (DNA): TGTGCCAGCAGTGCCAGGGTCTCCAGCACAGATACGCAGTATTTT. Supplemented by reference TRBV28 and TRBJ2-3, the full variable domain reads DVKVTQSSRYLVKRTGEKVFLECVQDMDHENMFWYRQDPGLGLRLIYFSYDVKMKEKGDIPEGYSVSREKKERFSLILESASTNQTSMYLCASSARVSSTDTQYFGPGTRLTVL.

The rearrangement uses TRBV5-1 and TRBJ2-7; D possibly corresponds to TRBD1 (6 bases). The germline gives CDR1 SGHRS, CDR2 YFSETQ. V shed 7 bases and J shed 5 bases, with 25 bases lying between them. This CDR3 region has 16 residues. CDR3 DNA sequence: TGCGCCAGCCGCCCCTTAAACAGGGTAGGACGGGACGAGCAGTACTTC. Translation gives CASRPLNRVGRDEQYF.

The chain combines TRBV11-3 with TRBJ2-7; no reliable D call. Germline-derived CDR1 and CDR2 are SGHNT and YENEEA. Trimming cost V 1 base and J 5 bases, with 6 bases left between them. The length of the CDR3 is 12 residues. The CDR3 nucleotides are TGTGCCAGCAGCTTAGTTGCTAACGAGCAGTACTTC. This gives the protein CASSLVANEQYF.

The chain uses TRBV29-1 and TRBJ2-7; no firm D call. The CDR3 contains 11 residues. The V end was cut by 4 bases, the J end by 6 bases, with 10 bases between. Germline V gives CDR1 SQVTM, CDR2 ANQGSEA. The CDR3 nucleotides are TGCAGCGTTGGAGACCCGGGCGAGCAGTACTTC. Translation gives CSVGDPGEQYF.

This chain links TRBV28 with TRBJ2-7; D ambiguous. CDR3 length: 10 residues. Germline CDR1 reads MDHEN; CDR2 reads SYDVKM. The ends were cut back, 6 bases at V and 7 bases at J, with 7 bases in the middle. CDR3 sequence: CASRSTEQYF. The CDR3 nucleotides are TGTGCCAGCAGATCGACAGAGCAGTACTTC.

The chain links TRBV7-9 to TRBJ2-3, with D maybe TRBD2 (5 bases). The CDR3 contains 15 residues. The ends were cut back, 3 bases at V and 1 base at J, with 11 bases in the middle. CDR1 is SEHNR, CDR2 FQNEAQ, per germline (reference sequence). CDR3 nucleotide sequence: TGTGCCAGCAGCTTGGTTCAGAGGGGCACAGATACGCAGTATTTT. The encoded protein is CASSLVQRGTDTQYF.

V gene TRBV7-7 combines with J gene TRBJ2-3; D remains ambiguous. The V end lost 3 bases, the J end lost 4 bases, and 11 bases lay between the germline ends. This CDR3 contains 14 residues. Germline values: CDR1 SSHAT, CDR2 FNYEAQ (reference sequence). The DNA for the CDR3 is TGTGCCAGCAGCTTGAGGTATTGGGCAGATACGCAGTATTTT. Translation gives CASSLRYWADTQYF.

CDR3 nucleotide sequence: TGTGCCAGCAGCGATAGATCGAGCTCTGGAAACACCATATATTTT. This codes for CASSDRSSSGNTIYF. The rearrangement uses TRBV9 and TRBJ1-3, with D uncertain. The germline gives CDR1 SGDLS, CDR2 YYNGEE. Trimming took off 3 bases at V and 0 bases at J, with 10 bases between the two ends. This CDR3 is 15 amino acids long.

This chain connects TRBV5-1 to TRBJ2-7, with 10 bases fitting TRBD2. This CDR3 is built from 15 residues. In germline, CDR1 is SGHRS, CDR2 YFSETQ. V shed 4 bases, J shed 2 bases, and the junction held 6 bases outside the gene matches. CDR3 protein: CASSPTLAGAYEQYF. The CDR3 bases are TGCGCCAGCAGCCCGACCCTAGCGGGGGCCTACGAGCAGTACTTC. Full variable domain (remainder filled in from reference TRBV5-1 and TRBJ2-7): KAGVTQTPRYLIKTRGQQVTLSCSPISGHRSVSWYQQTPGQGLQFLFEYFSETQRNKGNFPGRFSGRQFSNSRSEMNVSTLELGDSALYLCASSPTLAGAYEQYFGPGTRLTVT.

The V gene is TRBV7-9, the J gene TRBJ2-7; TRBD2 matches at 8 bases. The length of the CDR3 is 16 residues. V shed 4 bases and J 2 bases; nucleotides not matched to a gene: 10. The germline CDR1 and CDR2 sequences are SEHNR and FQNEAQ (reference sequence). The CDR3: CASSSSEPGLAYEQYF. DNA for the CDR3: TGTGCCAGCAGCTCCTCCGAACCGGGACTAGCCTACGAGCAGTACTTC.

The CDR3 DNA sequence: TGCGCCAGCAGCTATGGTCTAGCGGGAGGAACCTACGAGCAGTACTTC. It codes for CASSYGLAGGTYEQYF. The chain is built from TRBV4-1 and TRBJ2-5; 11 bases align to TRBD2. The J call is doubtful: the DNA matches TRBJ2-7 better. CDR3 length: 16 amino acids. Germline lookup yields CDR1 MGHRA and CDR2 YSYEKL.

The chain is built from TRBV5-6 and TRBJ1-2; a possible D gene is TRBD1 (5 bases). This CDR3 region has 17 residues. Germline lookup yields CDR1 SGHDT and CDR2 YYEEEE. V gave up 4 bases and J gave up 0 bases, with 19 bases separating them. The CDR3 is CASSGGGGSGTNYGYTF. The CDR3 DNA reads TGTGCCAGCAGCGGAGGCGGGGGATCGGGCACTAACTATGGCTACACCTTC.

Turning to this clone: The same CDR3 can be traced to other DNA sequences in this sample. The chain joins TRBV28 to TRBJ2-3; 7 bases map to TRBD1. The CDR3 loop spans 16 amino acids. Germline V gene data show CDR1 as MDHEN and CDR2 as SYDVKM. V trimming: 4 bases; J trimming: 3 bases; junction bases outside the gene matches: 10. The CDR3: CASSSLRQGGTDTQYF. The CDR3 bases are TGTGCCAGCAGTTCCCTCCGACAGGGTGGAACAGATACGCAGTATTTT.

The chain combines TRBV29-1 with TRBJ1-3; D remains unclear. V lost 7 bases to trimming and J lost 0 bases, with 13 bases between them. The CDR3 is 14 amino acids. Per germline, CDR1 SQVTM and CDR2 ANQGSEA. CDR3 protein: CSAGGPGSGNTIYF. CDR3 in DNA: TGCAGCGCGGGCGGGCCTGGCTCTGGAAACACCATATATTTT.

V usage is TRBV2 and J usage is TRBJ1-1, with a weak D call TRBD1 (5 bases). V was shortened by 5 bases and J by 2 bases, with 12 bases between the two germline ends. The germline gives CDR1 SNHLY, CDR2 FYNNEI. The CDR3 spans 14 residues. CDR3 region: CASSSGQGNTEAFF. The CDR3, as DNA: TGTGCCAGCAGTTCTGGGCAGGGAAACACTGAAGCTTTCTTT.

As to this clone: Germline is not matched at one junction end, which may reflect a read error. V and J are TRBV29-1 and TRBJ1-1, with D unresolved. In germline, CDR1 is SQVTM, CDR2 ANQGSEA. CDR3 size: 13 residues. This chain's CDR3 is CSVLKTLKTEAFF. As DNA, the CDR3 is TGCAGCGTTCTTAAGACATTGAAGACTGAAGCTTTCTTT.

DNA of the CDR3: TGTGCCAGCTCACCACGAGGGGGGGATGAGCAGTTCTTC. This sequence encodes CASSPRGGDEQFF. V and J are TRBV18 and TRBJ2-1; a possible D gene is TRBD2 (7 bases). The V end was cut by 1 base, the J end by 8 bases, with 9 bases between. Germline V gives CDR1 KGHSH, CDR2 LQKENI. The CDR3 sequence is 13 residues long.

This sequence joins TRBV28 and TRBJ1-2; the match to TRBD1 covers 9 bases. The CDR3 length is 18 residues. Germline CDR1 and CDR2: MDHEN and SYDVKM. V lost 8 bases to trimming and J lost 0 bases; unmatched junction nucleotides: 16. This CDR3 reads CASQTLGQGLTSNYGYTF. Here the CDR3 DNA reads TGTGCCAGCCAAACTCTGGGACAGGGTTTAACCTCTAACTATGGCTACACCTTC.

The genes are TRBV27 and TRBJ2-7; D uncertain. Trimming removed 0 bases from V and 5 bases from J, with 14 bases in between. From germline, CDR1 is MNHEY and CDR2 SMNVEV (reference sequence). The length of the CDR3 is 15 residues. The CDR3 region has the DNA TGTGCCAGCAGTTTATCCCAACCGGGTCTCAACGAGCAGTACTTC. It encodes CASSLSQPGLNEQYF.

This chain connects TRBV11-3 to TRBJ2-1; 7 bases are shared with TRBD1. Germline V gene sequence: CDR1 SGHNT, CDR2 YENEEA. The CDR3 runs to 13 residues. Trimming cost V 5 bases and J 8 bases; bases outside gene matches: 6. Written as DNA, the CDR3 is TGTGCCAGCAGCCCCGGACAGGTGGATGAGCAGTTCTTC. This sequence encodes CASSPGQVDEQFF.

This chain links TRBV12-5 with TRBJ1-2; possibly TRBD1 for D (6 bases). CDR1 LGHNT and CDR2 FRNRAP come from the germline V gene. V lost 6 bases and J lost 8, with 19 bases in between. The CDR3 runs to 14 residues. The CDR3 spells CASGEDRSIHGYTF. CDR3 nucleotides: TGTGCTAGTGGCGAAGACAGGTCAATTCACGGCTACACCTTC.